The sequence of this T cell receptor (beta chain) was determined in a study of T cells in Graves' hyperthyroidism and ophthalmopathy. Study summary: Peripheral blood was taken when the disease was first diagnosed, before any treatment began.

Study-level results: Also found in blood were most expanded thyroid clonotypes above 0.001.

Germline values: CDR1 DFQATT, CDR2 SNEGSKA (reference sequence). The CDR3 contains 18 residues. Unmatched junction bases numbered 16, after V lost 5 bases and J lost 0 bases. At first hyperthyroidism diagnosis, before any ophthalmopathy symptoms, the blood sample was collected. A remark on this clonotype: Its specificity is not known.

RNA transcripts yielded amplified TCR beta CDR3 regions. HTBI primers drove first-round RT-PCR of the TCR CDR3. TCRdb redid the calling of the multiplex PCR reads with MiXCR, one entry per CDR3 protein. This table holds 370,000 or so distinct CDR3 sequences, roughly 14% found once. V is TRBV20-1 and J is TRBJ2-3; 8 bases align to TRBD2. This clonotype originated in a man younger than 40 with Graves' hyperthyroidism that later progressed to Graves' ophthalmopathy. Sequencing was done on a sample of blood. The CDR3 protein is CSADGGAGPFTSTDTQYF. The CDR3 nucleotides are TGCAGTGCTGACGGGGGGGCGGGCCCCTTTACTAGCACAGATACGCAGTATTTT.